This T cell receptor (beta chain) was sequenced during a study of CD8 T cells in Susac syndrome. With respect to this clonotype: Its antigen is not known. Because the CDR3's place on the DNA is in doubt, the DNA is left out and the CDR3 is given as listed by TCRdb.

Germline assignment: CDR1 SGHKS and CDR2 YYEKEE (reference sequence). Ends included, the CDR3 has 12 residues. Findings of the study overall: The authors acknowledged that the study's TCR sequencing and HLA analysis involved relatively few individuals.

From blood CD8+ and CD4+ T cells, the TCR beta chain was sequenced. While CD8+ and CD4+ T cells were isolated negatively, TEMRA cells were enriched by FACS. The RNA input was about 0.5 to 1 ug, and it was reverse transcribed with random hexamers. An immunoSEQ multiplex PCR amplified TCR beta CDR3 over 54 Vbeta and 13 Jbeta. TCRdb used MiXCR to reprocess the immunoSEQ multiplex PCR reads, holding one entry per CDR3 protein. This table holds about 430,000 distinct CDR3 sequences, 85% to 90% found once. The chain recombines TRBV5-5 with TRBJ2-2; the D call of TRBD1 is as the table states it, not checked on the DNA. This TCR was sampled from a human donor with multiple sclerosis. Sequencing input: CD8+ T cells from PBMCs. The CDR3 spells CAPGDRSGSCFF.